This T cell receptor (beta chain) was retrieved from a study of blood T cell repertoires in COVID-19. The wider study: The United States, Italy and Spain were the sources of the acute and convalescent COVID-19 samples. Sample material is recorded as cDNA or gDNA derived from T cells, B-cell-depleted T cells, or PBMCs.

Under the authors' procedure: Reference gene primer amplification gave nucleated cell count estimates. This table comes from immunoSEQ multiplex PCR, and its TCRdb copy is limited to in-frame clones, with some not included. The D gene and trimming were derived from the DNA, and the V and J assignments and clone size from that table. The table lists approximately 100,000 clones, roughly four fifths of them singletons, with roughly 6.2% in the top ten. The CDR3 has 16 amino acids. Germline V gene lookup returns CDR1 LNHDA and CDR2 SQIVND (reference sequence). Deletions cut 7 bases from V and 0 bases from J, with 16 bases between.

The sequence was collected from a man aged 55 to 69 with acute or convalescent COVID-19. This chain joins TRBV19 and TRBJ1-3, with D hard to call. The sample was peripheral blood. The CDR3 protein is CASNGPWQASGNTIYF. The CDR3 bases are TGTGCCAGTAATGGCCCATGGCAGGCCTCTGGAAACACCATATATTTT.